Each of the 6 T cell receptor beta chains below was sequenced from the same sample in a study of post-analysis software for immune sequencing data. Whole-study findings and limits: Elevated frequency relative to controls characterized four or five TRBV segments in patients, TRBV5-6, TRBV5-1 and TRBV20-1 among them.

These receptors' antigens are unknown. Presence of unique molecular identifiers characterized the TCR beta cDNA libraries. One entry per CDR3 protein results from TCRdb running MiXCR on the PCR reads. Of fewer than 850,000 distinct CDR3 sequences in the sample, 30% were seen once. The sequenced material came from blood. The receptors were sampled from a girl between 10 and 17 years old with multiple sclerosis.

There are a few counts of this clonotype. V usage is TRBV5-1 and J usage is TRBJ2-5; D uncertain. This CDR3 has 16 amino acids. From germline, CDR1 is SGHRS and CDR2 YFSETQ. The ends were cut back, 1 base at V and 7 bases at J, with 20 bases in the middle. The CDR3 bases are TGCGCCAGCAGCTTGACCCCGGTGGCAGGCGCAGGGACCCAGTACTTC. Its protein product is CASSLTPVAGAGTQYF.

This clonotype showed up just a few times. This chain links TRBV27 with TRBJ2-7; TRBD1 might be the D (6 bases). The V end lost 6 bases, the J end lost 2 bases, and 8 bases lay between the germline ends. This CDR3 spans 12 amino acids. CDR1 is MNHEY, CDR2 SMNVEV, per germline (reference sequence). CDR3: CASRKGAYEQYF. As DNA, the CDR3 is TGTGCCAGCAGAAAGGGGGCCTACGAGCAGTACTTC.

In this sample, this clonotype turned up once. The rearrangement uses TRBV6-6 and TRBJ2-5, with 10 bases aligning to TRBD1. This CDR3 is 15 amino acids long. CDR1 MNHNY and CDR2 SVGAGI come from the germline V gene (reference sequence). After removal of 5 bases from V and 2 bases from J, the junction contained 5 bases not matched to a gene. CDR3 in amino acids: CASSGPGQGQETQYF. The CDR3 nucleotides read TGTGCCAGCAGTGGGCCGGGACAGGGGCAAGAGACCCAGTACTTC.

The chain joins TRBV20-1 to TRBJ1-5, with D possibly being TRBD1 (6 bases). CDR1 is DFQATT, CDR2 SNEGSKA, per germline (reference sequence). Trimming pared 5 bases from V and 1 base from J, leaving 15 bases between. The CDR3 contains 15 residues. For the CDR3, the DNA is TGCAGTGCTCGGAGGGGACATCTAAGCAATCAGCCCCAGCATTTT. Protein: CSARRGHLSNQPQHF.

The chain joins TRBV6-5 to TRBJ1-1; unclear D gene. Looked up from germline, CDR1 is MNHEY and CDR2 is SVGAGI. The CDR3 has 14 amino acids. Trimming shortened V by 4 bases and J by 1 base, and 10 bases separated the two germline ends. CDR3 DNA: TGTGCCAGCAGTTCCCTTTGGGAGAACACTGAAGCTTTCTTT. The encoded protein is CASSSLWENTEAFF.

This chain links TRBV29-1 with TRBJ2-3, with D maybe TRBD2 (5 bases). This CDR3 is 13 amino acids long. With 2 bases removed from V and 2 bases from J, the gap between germline ends came to 8 bases. The germline V gene has CDR1 SQVTM and CDR2 ANQGSEA. The CDR3 is CSVEPGFTDTQYF. The CDR3 bases are TGCAGCGTTGAACCGGGGTTCACAGATACGCAGTATTTT.